Ten or more counts support the clone carrying this TCR beta chain. The data were taken from a study of early T cells in non-severe SARS-CoV-2 infection. One entry per CDR3 protein, called by TCRdb with MiXCR from the 5' RACE reads. The sample comprises tens of thousands of distinct CDR3 sequences, around 12% of which are singletons, and roughly 4% rests with the top ten. CDR1 is SGHTA, CDR2 FQGNSA, per germline. Trimming removed 2 bases at V and 8 bases at J, with 13 bases between. The CDR3 has 15 amino acids. This clonotype was obtained from an adult who was a healthcare worker with PCR-confirmed SARS-CoV-2 infection or an uninfected control (not recorded which). This sequence joins TRBV7-2 and TRBJ1-6, with D unclear. The sample consisted of whole blood. CDR3: CASSLLGALDSPLHF. The CDR3 nucleotides are TGTGCCAGCAGCTTACTAGGTGCCTTAGATTCACCCCTCCACTTT.